The 25 T cell receptor beta chains below all came from one sample that was sequenced in a study. TCRdb reanalysed the reads using MiXCR and keeps one entry per CDR3 protein. Of fewer than 5,500 distinct CDR3 sequences listed, over 9% were seen once; the top ten hold about 32%. Source material: CD4+ T cells from peripheral blood. These receptors were obtained from a human donor with rheumatoid arthritis.

This clonotype is categorized as medium-sized. The V and J genes are TRBV24-1 and TRBJ2-7; maybe TRBD1 (6 bases). The CDR3 is 16 amino acids. V was shortened by 3 bases and J by 0 bases, with 14 bases between the two germline ends. Germline lookup yields CDR1 KGHDR and CDR2 SFDVKD. The CDR3 sequence is CATSDPTGHDSYEQYF. The CDR3 bases are TGTGCCACCAGTGATCCTACGGGACATGACTCCTACGAGCAGTACTTC.

By its share, this clonotype is medium-sized. This chain uses TRBV6-5 with TRBJ1-6; 8 bases fit TRBD1. Germline values: CDR1 MNHEY, CDR2 SVGAGI. The V segment lost 2 bases and the J segment 9 bases; nucleotides outside the gene matches: 6. The CDR3 totals 15 residues. CDR3 coding DNA: TGTGCCAGCAGTTACGGGGACAGGATAGGTTCACCCCTCCACTTT. Protein sequence: CASSYGDRIGSPLHF.

For this clonotype: A read error may be the cause here, since a much bigger clone is one base away. The V and J genes are TRBV10-1 and TRBJ2-2, with D uncertain. The V gene lost 4 bases and the J gene lost 9 bases, with 12 bases spanning the gap. The CDR3 has 13 amino acids. The germline V gene has CDR1 WNHNN and CDR2 SYGVQD (reference sequence). For the CDR3, the DNA is TGCGCCAGCAGTGCAGCGATCCACTGGGAGCTGTTTTTT. The encoded protein is CASSAAIHWELFF.

By sample share, this clonotype is medium-sized. The chain carries TRBV7-9 and TRBJ2-6; no clear D. Trimming pared 3 bases from V and 0 bases from J, leaving 3 bases between. The length of the CDR3 is 14 residues. The germline CDR1 and CDR2 sequences are SEHNR and FQNEAQ (reference sequence). The CDR3, as DNA: TGTGCCAGCAGCTTGGGCTCTGGGGCCAACGTCCTGACTTTC. Its protein product is CASSLGSGANVLTF.

At least ten counts were recorded for this clonotype. The chain joins TRBV20-1 to TRBJ2-1; D may be TRBD2 (6 bases). Per germline, CDR1 DFQATT and CDR2 SNEGSKA (reference sequence). This CDR3 has 15 amino acids. The V end lost 3 bases, the J end lost 5 bases, and 17 bases lay between the germline ends. DNA of the CDR3: TGCAGTGCTAGCGGAGGGACGGGACCCAACAATGAGCAGTTCTTC. Translation gives CSASGGTGPNNEQFF.

This clonotype was seen once. It may be a read error: a sequence one base away is much more abundant. The chain recombines TRBV28 with TRBJ2-7; D is undetermined. This CDR3 contains 15 residues. The germline V gene encodes CDR1 MDHEN and CDR2 SYDVKM. Trimming took off 4 bases at V and 0 bases at J, with 13 bases between the two ends. The CDR3 spells CASSSQYTPSYEQYF. The CDR3 region has the DNA TGTGCCAGCAGTTCCCAGTACACGCCCTCCTACGAGCAGTACTTC.

By sample share, this clonotype is medium-sized. The genes are TRBV29-1 and TRBJ2-1; D perhaps matches TRBD2 (6 bases). The CDR3 contains 17 residues. Germline CDR1 SQVTM, CDR2 ANQGSEA. V lost 1 base, J lost 0 bases, and 16 bases lay in between. In nucleotides, the CDR3 is TGCAGCGTTGAAGGAGAGAGGACCGGGAGCTCCTACAATGAGCAGTTCTTC. Its protein product is CSVEGERTGSSYNEQFF.

The table lists this clonotype with many counts. The J gene is TRBJ1-5, the V gene TRBV3-1; TRBD1 aligns across 7 bases. The CDR3 has 15 residues. Germline V gene lookup returns CDR1 LGHDT and CDR2 YNNKEL (reference sequence). The junction had 5 bases not matched to a gene; V was cut back by 0 bases and J by 6 bases. The CDR3 DNA sequence: TGTGCCAGCAGCCAAGACAGGGGGTTCGGTCAGCCCCAGCATTTT. It encodes CASSQDRGFGQPQHF.

This clonotype is medium-sized by share. J is TRBJ2-3 and V is TRBV29-1; D gene unclear. Trimming took off 0 bases at V and 4 bases at J, with 11 bases between the two ends. CDR3 size: 14 residues. The germline V gene encodes CDR1 SQVTM and CDR2 ANQGSEA. For the CDR3, the DNA is TGCAGCGTTGAAGAAGCTCGGGTCCCAGATACGCAGTATTTT. It yields the protein CSVEEARVPDTQYF.

By frequency in the sample, this clonotype is medium-sized. The chain joins TRBV5-1 to TRBJ2-1; the D is unclear. The CDR3 is 14 residues long. Germline CDR1 SGHRS, CDR2 YFSETQ. V was clipped by 4 bases and J by 4 bases, with 12 bases between them. CDR3 bases: TGCGCCAGCAGCCTACCGACGGGTTACAATGAGCAGTTCTTC. As protein: CASSLPTGYNEQFF.

This clonotype was observed at least ten times. The genes are TRBV10-3 and TRBJ1-5; 7 nucleotides match TRBD1. Germline V gene sequence: CDR1 ENHRY, CDR2 SYGVKD. With 4 bases clipped from V and 2 bases from J, the junction kept 2 bases outside the gene matches. The CDR3 is 14 residues long. The CDR3 DNA reads TGTGCCATCAGTGGACAGGGTGGCAATCAGCCCCAGCATTTT. Encoded protein: CAISGQGGNQPQHF.

This clonotype is labeled medium-sized (0.01 to 0.1%). The chain has TRBV20-1 and TRBJ2-2; D is ambiguous. The germline V and J ends were trimmed by 5 bases and 5 bases, with 9 bases remaining between them. The CDR3 sequence is 12 residues long. CDR1 DFQATT and CDR2 SNEGSKA come from the germline V gene (reference sequence). CDR3 sequence (DNA): TGCAGTGCTCCTACCTCAACCGGGGAGCTGTTTTTT. Translating it yields CSAPTSTGELFF.

The genes are TRBV5-1 and TRBJ2-1, with TRBD2 matching over 7 bases. V gave up 7 bases and J gave up 5 bases; unmatched junction bases: 6. Germline CDR1 SGHRS, CDR2 YFSETQ. The CDR3 covers 13 residues. In nucleotides, the CDR3 is TGCGCCAGCCTGCGGACTAGGGACAATGAGCAGTTCTTC. Translating gives CASLRTRDNEQFF.

Worth noting for this clonotype: The junction departs from the called germline gene at one end, perhaps through a read error. The chain has TRBV9 and TRBJ1-6, with no clear D. Germline values: CDR1 SGDLS, CDR2 YYNGEE. This CDR3 has 14 amino acids. DNA for the CDR3: TGTACCAGCAGCGTATCCGTTTTTAATTCACCCCTCCACTTT. Amino acid sequence: CTSSVSVFNSPLHF. The full variable domain, rest sourced from reference TRBV9 and TRBJ1-6, is DSGVTQTPKHLITATGQRVTLRCSPRSGDLSVYWYQQSLDQGLQFLIQYYNGEERAKGNILERFSAQQFPDLHSELNLSSLELGDSALYFCTSSVSVFNSPLHFGNGTRLTVT.

This clonotype is judged medium-sized. The J gene is TRBJ2-5, the V gene TRBV6-1; perhaps TRBD2 as D (5 bases). The V gene lost 6 bases and the J gene lost 1 base, with 12 bases spanning the gap. The germline V gene has CDR1 MNHNS and CDR2 SASEGT. There are 14 residues in the CDR3. CDR3 nucleotides: TGTGCCAGCAGGGACTCTTCAGTCCAAGAGACCCAGTACTTC. Residues: CASRDSSVQETQYF.

This clonotype was counted many times. The rearrangement links TRBV10-3 to TRBJ1-5, with TRBD1 matching over 9 bases. The CDR3 has 15 amino acids. Losses at the gene ends were 3 bases for V and 4 bases for J; bases not matched to a gene: 4. Germline values: CDR1 ENHRY, CDR2 SYGVKD. CDR3: CAISDLTGGNQPQHF. The CDR3 coding sequence is TGTGCCATCAGTGACTTGACAGGGGGGAATCAGCCCCAGCATTTT.

This clonotype is medium-sized by share. The gene calls are TRBV29-1 and TRBJ2-4; TRBD1 or TRBD2 may be the D gene (6 bases each). Trimming took 3 bases from V and 7 from J, leaving 13 bases between them. Germline CDR1 reads SQVTM; CDR2 reads ANQGSEA. The CDR3 loop spans 13 amino acids. In DNA form, the CDR3 reads TGCAGCGTTGAGGCCGGGGGCGCGAACATTCAGTACTTC. It encodes CSVEAGGANIQYF.

By proportion, this clonotype is medium-sized (0.01 to 0.1%). This chain connects TRBV29-1 to TRBJ2-7; no definite D call. The CDR3 consists of 12 residues. The germline V gene encodes CDR1 SQVTM and CDR2 ANQGSEA. The V and J ends lost 4 bases and 2 bases respectively, with 9 bases between them. This CDR3 reads CSVGRPPYEQYF. Here the CDR3 DNA reads TGCAGCGTTGGCAGACCCCCCTACGAGCAGTACTTC.

Relative to its sample, this clonotype is medium-sized (0.01 to 0.1%). V gene TRBV19 combines with J gene TRBJ1-5; D is uncertain. This CDR3 region has 15 residues. Trimming pared 8 bases from V and 0 bases from J, leaving 14 bases between. Germline values: CDR1 LNHDA, CDR2 SQIVND (reference sequence). The CDR3 loop is CASSSQHYSNQPQHF. CDR3 coding DNA: TGTGCCAGTTCTAGCCAGCACTATAGCAATCAGCCCCAGCATTTT.

There are a few counts of this clonotype. The chain combines TRBV27 with TRBJ2-5, with D maybe TRBD2 (6 bases). Germline values: CDR1 MNHEY, CDR2 SMNVEV (reference sequence). V lost 6 bases to trimming and J lost 3 bases, with 11 bases between them. The CDR3 loop spans 13 amino acids. CDR3 bases: TGTGCCAGCAGGCCCCCGGGGGAAGAGACCCAGTACTTC. It translates to CASRPPGEETQYF.

This clonotype was seen a handful of times. The gene calls are TRBV5-1 and TRBJ2-1, with D perhaps matching TRBD2 (5 bases). Trimming took 1 base from V and 2 from J, leaving 10 bases between them. Germline CDR1 SGHRS, CDR2 YFSETQ. The length of the CDR3 is 15 residues. The CDR3 reads CASSLLDGAYNEQFF. DNA for the CDR3: TGCGCCAGCAGCTTGCTGGACGGGGCCTACAATGAGCAGTTCTTC.

On this clonotype itself: One junction end does not reproduce the germline sequence, and a read error may be involved. V gene TRBV15 combines with J gene TRBJ2-7; D remains unclear. Germline values: CDR1 LNHNV, CDR2 YYDKDF (reference sequence). There are 13 residues in the CDR3. The CDR3 DNA follows: TGTGCCACCAACAGAGAAAAAGGGTACGAGCAGTACTTC. Its translation is CATNREKGYEQYF.

This clonotype was detected many times. This chain uses TRBV29-1 with TRBJ1-1, with D hard to call. This CDR3 region has 12 residues. The germline V gene has CDR1 SQVTM and CDR2 ANQGSEA. V was shortened by 7 bases and J by 2 bases, with 11 bases between the two germline ends. In DNA form, the CDR3 reads TGCAGCGCTACTAAGGGCAACACTGAAGCTTTCTTT. Encoded protein: CSATKGNTEAFF.

Many counts were recorded for this clonotype. This chain links TRBV24-1 with TRBJ2-3, with 7 bases fitting TRBD1. The junction had 7 bases not matched to a gene; V was cut back by 7 bases and J by 1 base. Looked up from germline, CDR1 is KGHDR and CDR2 is SFDVKD. The CDR3 is 15 amino acids. Here the CDR3 reads CATSDRQGGTDTQYF. CDR3 DNA: TGTGCCACCAGCGATAGACAGGGAGGCACAGATACGCAGTATTTT.

This clonotype was counted many times. The V and J genes are TRBV19 and TRBJ1-5; D may be TRBD1 (5 bases). V dropped 3 bases and J dropped 6 bases, with 15 bases sitting between them. Germline CDR1 is LNHDA and CDR2 is SQIVND (reference sequence). The CDR3 is made up of 15 amino acids. This CDR3 reads CASSMGRSRSQPQHF. The CDR3 coding sequence is TGTGCCAGTAGTATGGGGCGGTCCAGGAGTCAGCCCCAGCATTTT.